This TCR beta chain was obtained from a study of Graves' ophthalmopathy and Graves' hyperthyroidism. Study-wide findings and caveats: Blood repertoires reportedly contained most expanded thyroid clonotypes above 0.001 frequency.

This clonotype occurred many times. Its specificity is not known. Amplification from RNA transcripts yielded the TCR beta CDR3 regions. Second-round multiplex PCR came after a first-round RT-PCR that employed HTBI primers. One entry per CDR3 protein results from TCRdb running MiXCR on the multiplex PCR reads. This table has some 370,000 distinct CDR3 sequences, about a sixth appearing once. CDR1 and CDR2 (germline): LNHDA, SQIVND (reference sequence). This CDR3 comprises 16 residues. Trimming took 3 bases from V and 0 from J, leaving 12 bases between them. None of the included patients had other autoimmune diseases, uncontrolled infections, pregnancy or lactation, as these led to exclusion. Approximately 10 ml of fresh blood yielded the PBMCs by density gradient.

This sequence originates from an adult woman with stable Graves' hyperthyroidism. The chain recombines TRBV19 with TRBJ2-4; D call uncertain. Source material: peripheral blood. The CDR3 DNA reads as TGTGCCAGTAGTATCGGTAACCCCGGAGCCAAAAACATTCAGTACTTC. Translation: CASSIGNPGAKNIQYF.